The following is a T cell receptor beta chain sequence with its context. Its antigen remains unknown. As to time point: week 47, end of study. Every vaccination contained 300 ug of the mutant IDH1 20-mer peptide and was paired with topical imiquimod. The sample originates from a study of a mutant IDH1 vaccine in newly diagnosed glioma. The wider study: Patients got their first vaccination 4-6 weeks after radiotherapy alone, or with temozolomide cycles.

The germline V gene encodes CDR1 DFQATT and CDR2 SNEGSKA (reference sequence). The CDR3 loop spans 11 amino acids. The junction had 1 base not matched to a gene; V was cut back by 4 bases and J by 10 bases. Clones were sequenced by immunoSEQ multiplex PCR, and TCRdb holds only the in-frame ones, with some missing. The table includes 25,000 to 35,000 clones, approximately 83% detected once. The sequence came from a young man with glioma. The input for sequencing was PBMCs, taken from a glioma patient whose treatment included an IDH1 peptide vaccine. This chain connects TRBV20-1 to TRBJ2-1; 10 positions agree with TRBD1. The CDR3 DNA is TGCAGTGCTAAGACAGGGGGCGAGCAGTTCTTC. Protein sequence: CSAKTGGEQFF.